The present T cell receptor beta chain was sequenced within a study of T-cell memory formation after mild COVID-19. TCRdb recomputed calls from the 5' RACE reads with MiXCR, one row per CDR3 protein. The data contain 400,000 to 500,000 distinct CDR3 sequences, around 20% of them singletons. This receptor was taken from an adult woman who had mild COVID-19 (a few samples of this study predate the infection). Cell type and time point are not known. Sequencing was performed on PBMCs or a T cell subset sorted from them (not recorded which).

CDR3 protein: CSAEKGRATEAFF. Written as DNA, the CDR3 is TGCAGTGCTGAAAAGGGCCGTGCTACAGAAGCTTTCTTT. The chain links TRBV20-1 to TRBJ1-1; D is unresolved. The germline gives CDR1 DFQATT, CDR2 SNEGSKA (reference sequence). Trimming took 5 bases from V and 8 from J, leaving 18 bases between them. This CDR3 spans 13 amino acids.